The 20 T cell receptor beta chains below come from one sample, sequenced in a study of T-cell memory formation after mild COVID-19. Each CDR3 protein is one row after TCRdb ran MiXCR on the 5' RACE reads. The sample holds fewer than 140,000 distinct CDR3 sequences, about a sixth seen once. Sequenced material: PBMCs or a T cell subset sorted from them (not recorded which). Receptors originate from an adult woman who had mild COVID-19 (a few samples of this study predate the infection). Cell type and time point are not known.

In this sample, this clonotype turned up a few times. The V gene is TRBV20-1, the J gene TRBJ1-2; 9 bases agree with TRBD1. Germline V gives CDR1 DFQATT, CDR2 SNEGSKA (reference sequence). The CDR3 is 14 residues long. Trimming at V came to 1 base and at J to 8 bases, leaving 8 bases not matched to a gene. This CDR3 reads CSARVPGQGRGYTF. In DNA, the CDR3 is TGCAGTGCTAGAGTCCCGGGACAGGGTCGAGGCTACACCTTC.

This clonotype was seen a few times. CDR3 protein: CASSPWGLAGTDTQYF. The CDR3 nucleotides read TGTGCCAGCAGCCCCTGGGGGTTAGCTGGGACAGATACGCAGTATTTT. The chain couples TRBV7-2 to TRBJ2-3; possibly TRBD1 or TRBD2 for D (5 bases each). CDR1 SGHTA and CDR2 FQGNSA come from the germline V gene. This CDR3 comprises 16 residues. Trimming removed 5 bases at V and 3 bases at J, with 18 bases between.

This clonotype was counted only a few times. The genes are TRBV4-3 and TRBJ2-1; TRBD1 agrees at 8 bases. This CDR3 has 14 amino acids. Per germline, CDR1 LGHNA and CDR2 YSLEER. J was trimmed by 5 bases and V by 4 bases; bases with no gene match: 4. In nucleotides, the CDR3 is TGCGCCAGCAGCCCGGGGGACAGGAACAATGAGCAGTTCTTC. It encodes CASSPGDRNNEQFF.

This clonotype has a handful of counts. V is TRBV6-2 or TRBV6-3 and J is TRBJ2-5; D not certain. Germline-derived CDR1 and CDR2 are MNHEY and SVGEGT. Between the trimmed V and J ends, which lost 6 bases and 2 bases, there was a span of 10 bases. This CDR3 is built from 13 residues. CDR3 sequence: CASRDQSQETQYF. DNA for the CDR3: TGTGCCAGCAGAGATCAGAGTCAAGAGACCCAGTACTTC.

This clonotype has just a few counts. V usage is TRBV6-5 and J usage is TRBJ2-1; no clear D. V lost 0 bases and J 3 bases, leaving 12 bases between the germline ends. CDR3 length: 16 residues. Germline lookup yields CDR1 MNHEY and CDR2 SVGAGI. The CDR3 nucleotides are TGTGCCAGCAGTTACTCCCGGTCGACGCTCTACAATGAGCAGTTCTTC. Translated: CASSYSRSTLYNEQFF.

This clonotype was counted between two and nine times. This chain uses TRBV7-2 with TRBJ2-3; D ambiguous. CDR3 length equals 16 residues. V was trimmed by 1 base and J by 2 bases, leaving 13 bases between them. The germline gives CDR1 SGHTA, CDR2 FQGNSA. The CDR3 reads CASSLGLGAHTDTQYF. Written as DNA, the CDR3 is TGTGCCAGCAGCTTAGGACTGGGCGCCCACACAGATACGCAGTATTTT.

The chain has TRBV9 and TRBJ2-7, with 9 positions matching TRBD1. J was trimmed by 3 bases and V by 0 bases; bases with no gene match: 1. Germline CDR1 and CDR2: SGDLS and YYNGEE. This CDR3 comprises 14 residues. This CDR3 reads CASSVGTGDYEQYF. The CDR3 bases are TGTGCCAGCAGCGTAGGGACAGGGGACTACGAGCAGTACTTC.

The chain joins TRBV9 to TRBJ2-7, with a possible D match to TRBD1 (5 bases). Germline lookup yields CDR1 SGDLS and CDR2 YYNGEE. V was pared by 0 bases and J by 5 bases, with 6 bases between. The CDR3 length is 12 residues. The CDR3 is CASSVAGNEQYF. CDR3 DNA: TGTGCCAGCAGCGTAGCAGGGAACGAGCAGTACTTC.

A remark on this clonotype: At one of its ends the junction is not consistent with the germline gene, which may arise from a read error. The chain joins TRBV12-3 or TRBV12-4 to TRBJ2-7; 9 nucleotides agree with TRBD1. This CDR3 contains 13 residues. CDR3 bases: TGTGCCAGCACTTTAGGACAGGGGCTCGAGCAGTACTTC. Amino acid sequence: CASTLGQGLEQYF.

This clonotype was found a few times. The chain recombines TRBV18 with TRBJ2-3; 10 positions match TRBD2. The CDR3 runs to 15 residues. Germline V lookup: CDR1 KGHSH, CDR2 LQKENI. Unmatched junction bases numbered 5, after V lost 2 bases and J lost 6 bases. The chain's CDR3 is CASSPELAGLDTQYF. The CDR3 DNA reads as TGTGCCAGCTCACCAGAACTAGCGGGATTGGATACGCAGTATTTT.

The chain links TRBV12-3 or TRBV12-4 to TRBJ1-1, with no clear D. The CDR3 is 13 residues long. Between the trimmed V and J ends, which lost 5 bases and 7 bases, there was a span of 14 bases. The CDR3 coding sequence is TGTGCCAGCAGTAGTGCGGGTGGAAGTGAAGCTTTCTTT. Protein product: CASSSAGGSEAFF.

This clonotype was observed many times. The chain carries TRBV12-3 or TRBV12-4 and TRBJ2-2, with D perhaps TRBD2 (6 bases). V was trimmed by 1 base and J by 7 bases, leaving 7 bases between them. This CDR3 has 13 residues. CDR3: CASSLGGGGELFF. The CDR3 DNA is TGTGCCAGCAGTTTAGGGGGAGGCGGGGAGCTGTTTTTT.

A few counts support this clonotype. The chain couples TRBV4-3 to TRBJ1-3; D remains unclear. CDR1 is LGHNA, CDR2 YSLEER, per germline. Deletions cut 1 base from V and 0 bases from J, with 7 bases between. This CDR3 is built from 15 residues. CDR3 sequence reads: CASSQAYGSGNTIYF. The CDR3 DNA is TGCGCCAGCAGCCAAGCTTACGGCTCTGGAAACACCATATATTTT.

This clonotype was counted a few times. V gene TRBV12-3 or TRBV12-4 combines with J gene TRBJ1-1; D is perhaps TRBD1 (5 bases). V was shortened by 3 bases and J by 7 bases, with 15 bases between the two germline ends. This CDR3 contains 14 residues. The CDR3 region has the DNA TGTGCCAGCAGTTTTCCGGGGCCGGCTCTTGAAGCTTTCTTT. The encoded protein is CASSFPGPALEAFF.

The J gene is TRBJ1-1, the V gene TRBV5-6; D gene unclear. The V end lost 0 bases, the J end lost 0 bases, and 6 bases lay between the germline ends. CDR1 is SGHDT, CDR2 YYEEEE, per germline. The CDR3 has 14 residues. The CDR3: CASSLVTLNTEAFF. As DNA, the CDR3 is TGTGCCAGCAGCTTGGTGACACTGAACACTGAAGCTTTCTTT.

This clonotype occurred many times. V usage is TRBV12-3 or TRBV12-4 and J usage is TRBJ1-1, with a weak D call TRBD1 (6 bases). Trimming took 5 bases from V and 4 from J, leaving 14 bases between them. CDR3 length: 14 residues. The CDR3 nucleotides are TGTGCCAGCAGTCTGACAGGATGGGGCACTGAAGCTTTCTTT. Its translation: CASSLTGWGTEAFF.

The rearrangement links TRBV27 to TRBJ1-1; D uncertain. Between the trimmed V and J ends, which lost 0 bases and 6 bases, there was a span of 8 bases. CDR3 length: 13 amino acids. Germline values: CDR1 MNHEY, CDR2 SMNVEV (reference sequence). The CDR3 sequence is CASSLSGVSEAFF. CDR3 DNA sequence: TGTGCCAGCAGTTTATCAGGAGTGTCTGAAGCTTTCTTT.

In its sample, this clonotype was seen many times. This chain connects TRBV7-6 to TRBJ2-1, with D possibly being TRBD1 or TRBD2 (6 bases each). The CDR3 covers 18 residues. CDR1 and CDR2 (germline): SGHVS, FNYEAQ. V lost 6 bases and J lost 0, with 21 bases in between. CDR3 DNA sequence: TGTGCCAGCAGTCCCCCCTTCGGGGGCGGGTTCTCCTACAATGAGCAGTTCTTC. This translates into CASSPPFGGGFSYNEQFF.

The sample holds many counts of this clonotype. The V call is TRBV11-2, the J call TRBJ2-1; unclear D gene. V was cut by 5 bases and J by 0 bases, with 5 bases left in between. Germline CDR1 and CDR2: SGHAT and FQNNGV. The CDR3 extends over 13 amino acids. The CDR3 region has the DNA TGTGCCAGCAGCCCCGGCTCCTACAATGAGCAGTTCTTC. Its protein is CASSPGSYNEQFF.

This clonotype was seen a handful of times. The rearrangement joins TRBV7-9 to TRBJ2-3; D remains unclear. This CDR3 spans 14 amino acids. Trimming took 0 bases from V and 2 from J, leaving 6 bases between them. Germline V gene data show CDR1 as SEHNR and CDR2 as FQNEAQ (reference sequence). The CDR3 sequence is CASSLAFHTDTQYF. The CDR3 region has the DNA TGTGCCAGCAGCTTAGCTTTTCACACAGATACGCAGTATTTT.